Shown below are 17 T cell receptor beta chains from a single sample sequenced in a study of CD8 T cells in Susac syndrome. Reverse transcription of roughly 0.5 to 1 ug RNA was carried out with random hexamers. Each CDR3 protein gets one entry after TCRdb re-called the immunoSEQ multiplex PCR reads with MiXCR. Seen here are roughly 100,000 distinct CDR3 sequences, around 96% observed once, and the top ten hold about 0.68%. Sample: CD8+ T cells from PBMCs. The receptors shown here come from a human donor with Susac syndrome.

The chain links TRBV20-1 to TRBJ1-4, with 7 positions matching TRBD1. J gave up 8 bases and V 0 bases, and 6 bases lay outside the gene matches. The CDR3 runs to 14 residues. CDR1 is DFQATT and CDR2 is SNEGSKA in the germline V gene (reference sequence). The CDR3 sequence is CSARDPGGGEKLFF. DNA for the CDR3: TGCAGTGCTAGAGATCCAGGGGGAGGAGAAAAACTGTTTTTT.

This sequence joins TRBV6-1 and TRBJ1-5; D uncertain. The CDR3 has 14 residues. Germline CDR1 reads MNHNS; CDR2 reads SASEGT. Trimming pared 3 bases from V and 11 bases from J, leaving 17 bases between. The CDR3 coding sequence is TGTGCCAGCAGTGAGGACTGGTTATCAGCGGCCCAGCATTTT. Its translation: CASSEDWLSAAQHF.

This chain joins TRBV19 and TRBJ2-4; no clear D gene. This CDR3 region has 15 residues. Between the trimmed V and J ends, which lost 2 bases and 2 bases, there was a span of 10 bases. Germline V gene lookup returns CDR1 LNHDA and CDR2 SQIVND (reference sequence). CDR3 sequence reads: CASSISPSTKNIQYF. In DNA form, the CDR3 reads TGTGCCAGTAGTATAAGCCCCTCGACCAAAAACATTCAGTACTTC.

This clonotype was counted once. V and J are TRBV4-3 and TRBJ2-3; D is perhaps TRBD1 (6 bases). The CDR3 has 15 amino acids. Germline CDR1 LGHNA, CDR2 YSLEER. Trimming took 0 bases from V and 3 from J, leaving 10 bases between them. The CDR3 is CASSQEGAVTDTQYF. DNA for the CDR3: TGCGCCAGCAGCCAAGAGGGGGCTGTAACAGATACGCAGTATTTT.

This clonotype has only one observation. The chain couples TRBV20-1 to TRBJ2-5; the D gene could be TRBD1 or TRBD2 (6 bases each). V was clipped by 0 bases and J by 5 bases, with 16 bases between them. CDR1 is DFQATT and CDR2 is SNEGSKA in the germline V gene (reference sequence). The CDR3 is 15 residues long. As DNA, the CDR3 is TGCAGTGCTAGAGACCTCATCGGGGGCGCGGAGACCCAGTACTTC. It is translated as CSARDLIGGAETQYF.

This clonotype showed up just once. In nucleotides, the CDR3 is TGTGCCAGCAGTGAGACAGGGTACAATGAGCAGTTCTTC. Its protein is CASSETGYNEQFF. This chain connects TRBV6-4 to TRBJ2-1; 7 bases map to TRBD1. The CDR3 runs 13 residues. V shed 3 bases and J 4 bases; nucleotides not matched to a gene: 0. CDR1 is MRHNA, CDR2 SNTAGT, per germline.

The gene calls are TRBV29-1 and TRBJ1-1; tentative D call: TRBD1 (5 bases). The CDR3 contains 12 residues. V was pared by 6 bases and J by 8 bases, with 16 bases between. Germline V lookup: CDR1 SQVTM, CDR2 ANQGSEA. The CDR3 region is CSVVGGDGEAFF. As DNA, the CDR3 is TGCAGCGTCGTGGGAGGGGATGGCGAAGCTTTCTTT.

The chain links TRBV9 to TRBJ2-5; TRBD2 agrees at 12 bases. This CDR3 comprises 17 residues. V lost 0 bases to trimming and J lost 5 bases; unmatched junction nucleotides: 8. CDR1 and CDR2 (germline): SGDLS, YYNGEE. The CDR3 DNA is TGTGCCAGCAGCGTAGACCTAGCGGGGGGGCCGCTGGAGACCCAGTACTTC. Translated: CASSVDLAGGPLETQYF.

The chain has TRBV20-1 and TRBJ1-5; TRBD1 matches at 7 bases. V was pared by 0 bases and J by 6 bases, with 5 bases of the junction left unmatched. The CDR3 is 14 amino acids. CDR1 and CDR2 from the germline V gene are DFQATT and SNEGSKA (reference sequence). CDR3 sequence reads: CSARDTAGGQPQHF. CDR3 nucleotide sequence: TGCAGTGCTAGAGATACGGCAGGGGGTCAGCCCCAGCATTTT.

This clonotype has only one observation. The J gene is TRBJ1-5, the V gene TRBV20-1; D is perhaps TRBD1 (6 bases). The CDR3 has 16 amino acids. V gave up 6 bases and J gave up 3 bases, with 21 bases separating them. Per germline, CDR1 DFQATT and CDR2 SNEGSKA (reference sequence). The CDR3 nucleotides read TGCAGTGCCCTGTCTAACCGGGACATCGACAATCAGCCCCAGCATTTT. Its translation is CSALSNRDIDNQPQHF.

The gene calls are TRBV18 and TRBJ1-2; no firm D call. Germline values: CDR1 KGHSH, CDR2 LQKENI. This CDR3 has 12 amino acids. V was pared by 6 bases and J by 3 bases, with 8 bases between. DNA of the CDR3: TGTGCCAGCTCCATCGGCGACTATGGCTACACCTTC. Translated: CASSIGDYGYTF.

This chain joins TRBV18 and TRBJ2-7, with 10 bases lining up with TRBD1. Germline CDR1 and CDR2: KGHSH and LQKENI. The V gene end was trimmed by 2 bases and the J gene end by 4 bases; junction bases not matched to a gene: 5. This CDR3 region has 15 residues. CDR3 residues: CASSPGTGVGYEQYF. DNA of the CDR3: TGTGCCAGCTCACCAGGGACAGGGGTTGGGTACGAGCAGTACTTC. Full variable domain (outside the CDR3, taken from reference TRBV18 and TRBJ2-7): NAGVMQNPRHLVRRRGQEARLRCSPMKGHSHVYWYRQLPEEGLKFMVYLQKENIIDESGMPKERFSAEFPKEGPSILRIQQVVRGDSAAYFCASSPGTGVGYEQYFGPGTRLTVT.

V is TRBV7-2 and J is TRBJ1-5; D is ambiguous. This CDR3 is 16 amino acids long. V gave up 6 bases and J gave up 2 bases, with 17 bases separating them. Germline CDR1 and CDR2: SGHTA and FQGNSA. CDR3 region: CASSYQRQPGNQPQHF. The CDR3, as DNA: TGTGCCAGCAGTTATCAACGGCAGCCGGGCAATCAGCCCCAGCATTTT.

This chain uses TRBV20-1 with TRBJ2-3; a weak D match, TRBD1 (6 bases). Trimming shortened V by 5 bases and J by 1 base, and 10 bases separated the two germline ends. Germline V CDR1 and CDR2: DFQATT, SNEGSKA (reference sequence). This CDR3 spans 13 amino acids. The CDR3 bases are TGCAGTGCTGATCCAGGGGGCACAGATACGCAGTATTTT. Its translation is CSADPGGTDTQYF.

The chain employs TRBV6-2 or TRBV6-3 and TRBJ1-1, with 8 nucleotides matching TRBD1. V lost 7 bases and J lost 1; bases outside the gene matches: 5. Germline values: CDR1 MNHEY, CDR2 SVGEGT. The CDR3 is 14 amino acids. The CDR3 sequence is CASTRDRTNTEAFF. CDR3 sequence (DNA): TGTGCCAGCACCAGGGACAGGACGAACACTGAAGCTTTCTTT.

The V call is TRBV20-1, the J call TRBJ2-1; 8 bases match TRBD2. The junction had 15 bases not matched to a gene; V was cut back by 6 bases and J by 2 bases. Germline lookup yields CDR1 DFQATT and CDR2 SNEGSKA (reference sequence). The length of the CDR3 is 17 residues. CDR3 amino acids: CSADPQFSGETYNEQFF. The CDR3 bases are TGCAGTGCCGACCCCCAATTTAGCGGGGAAACCTACAATGAGCAGTTCTTC.

The V gene is TRBV20-1, the J gene TRBJ2-5, with D hard to call. This CDR3 comprises 13 residues. V was shortened by 2 bases and J by 2 bases, with 9 bases between the two germline ends. Germline loops: CDR1 DFQATT, CDR2 SNEGSKA (reference sequence). In nucleotides, the CDR3 is TGCAGTGCTAGAAGGGCGGCACAAGAGACCCAGTACTTC. It translates to CSARRAAQETQYF.